The next 18 T cell receptor beta chains were all read from a single sample in a study of T cell responses to AZD1222 COVID-19 vaccine. Sequenced by immunoSEQ multiplex PCR; TCRdb stores in-frame clones only, minus some. The table includes some 170,000 clones, around nine tenths detected once. Material: peripheral blood, obtained on day 0 of AZD1222 vaccination. These receptors originate from an adult in good health.

The V call is TRBV5-5, the J call TRBJ2-7; 8 positions match TRBD1. CDR3 length: 14 residues. Germline V gene data show CDR1 as SGHKS and CDR2 as YYEKEE (reference sequence). The V segment lost 0 bases and the J segment 3 bases; nucleotides outside the gene matches: 2. The CDR3 is CASSLGTGLYEQYF. The CDR3 DNA follows: TGTGCCAGCAGCTTGGGGACAGGGCTCTACGAGCAGTACTTC.

The chain uses TRBV7-9 and TRBJ2-3; D remains ambiguous. The CDR3 contains 13 residues. The germline V and J ends were trimmed by 5 bases and 4 bases, with 10 bases remaining between them. Germline CDR1 SEHNR, CDR2 FQNEAQ (reference sequence). The CDR3 here is CASSTRTSDTQYF. CDR3 nucleotides: TGTGCCAGCAGCACCCGGACCTCAGATACGCAGTATTTT.

J is TRBJ1-2 and V is TRBV29-1; D is undetermined. The V gene's germline CDR1 is SQVTM and CDR2 ANQGSEA. The CDR3 sequence is 11 residues long. Written as DNA, the CDR3 is TGCATCCCATCGGGTGAGAGTGGCTACACCTTC. Protein product: CIPSGESGYTF.

The J gene is TRBJ2-1, the V gene TRBV5-1, with a possible D match to TRBD2 (5 bases). V was cut by 2 bases and J by 8 bases, with 5 bases left in between. Germline V gives CDR1 SGHRS, CDR2 YFSETQ. The CDR3 covers 11 residues. The chain's CDR3 is CASSFSDEQFF. In DNA, the CDR3 is TGCGCCAGCAGCTTTAGCGATGAGCAGTTCTTC.

The rearrangement joins TRBV9 to TRBJ1-3, with D uncertain. V dropped 0 bases and J dropped 3 bases, with 7 bases sitting between them. CDR1 is SGDLS and CDR2 is YYNGEE in the germline V gene. CDR3 length: 14 residues. Here the CDR3 reads CASSVGGFGNTIYF. In DNA form, the CDR3 reads TGTGCCAGCAGCGTAGGGGGTTTTGGAAACACCATATATTTT. The whole variable domain, filled in from reference TRBV9 and TRBJ1-3, reads DSGVTQTPKHLITATGQRVTLRCSPRSGDLSVYWYQQSLDQGLQFLIQYYNGEERAKGNILERFSAQQFPDLHSELNLSSLELGDSALYFCASSVGGFGNTIYFGEGSWLTVV.

This chain links TRBV27 with TRBJ1-5, with a possible D match to TRBD1 (5 bases). Germline CDR1 MNHEY, CDR2 SMNVEV (reference sequence). The CDR3 is 15 amino acids. Trimming cost V 2 bases and J 2 bases, with 10 bases left between them. The CDR3 region is CASSLGGFRNQPQHF. The DNA of the CDR3 is TGTGCCAGCAGTTTAGGGGGGTTCCGCAATCAGCCCCAGCATTTT.

The chain is built from TRBV29-1 and TRBJ2-3; the match to TRBD2 covers 7 bases. Germline V gene sequence: CDR1 SQVTM, CDR2 ANQGSEA. The V segment lost 3 bases and the J segment 4 bases; nucleotides outside the gene matches: 7. The CDR3 covers 14 residues. The CDR3 here is CSVDGGRAADTQYF. The CDR3 DNA follows: TGCAGCGTTGATGGTGGGAGGGCCGCAGATACGCAGTATTTT.

This clone was counted between two and nine times. The chain uses TRBV10-3 and TRBJ2-3; 8 nucleotides line up with TRBD1. The CDR3 is made up of 13 amino acids. Germline V CDR1 and CDR2: ENHRY, SYGVKD. After removal of 10 bases from V and 4 bases from J, the junction contained 7 bases not matched to a gene. CDR3 bases: TGTGCCACCTTGGACAGGGATGCAGATACGCAGTATTTT. It translates to CATLDRDADTQYF.

This sequence joins TRBV19 and TRBJ1-1; 9 nucleotides line up with TRBD1. CDR1 LNHDA and CDR2 SQIVND come from the germline V gene (reference sequence). The V and J ends lost 1 base and 6 bases, in that order; junction bases with no gene match: 0. This CDR3 spans 13 amino acids. In DNA, the CDR3 is TGTGCCAGTAGTATAGGACAGGGGGCTGAAGCTTTCTTT. It is translated as CASSIGQGAEAFF.

The sample holds one count of this clone. V and J are TRBV6-1 and TRBJ2-5; the D gene is possibly TRBD2 (5 bases). The CDR3 extends over 15 amino acids. V was clipped by 3 bases and J by 4 bases, with 15 bases between them. Per the germline V gene, CDR1 is MNHNS and CDR2 is SASEGT. The CDR3 DNA is TGTGCCAGCAGTGAGCGGAGCGGATGGGGAGAGACCCAGTACTTC. Translation: CASSERSGWGETQYF.

The table lists this clone with a count of one. The gene calls are TRBV4-1 and TRBJ2-7, with D maybe TRBD2 (5 bases). V dropped 3 bases and J dropped 7 bases, with 7 bases sitting between them. The CDR3 runs to 11 residues. The germline CDR1 and CDR2 sequences are MGHRA and YSYEKL. In nucleotides, the CDR3 is TGCGCCAGCAGCCACGGGAAGGAGCAGTACTTC. The encoded protein is CASSHGKEQYF.

This chain uses TRBV6-1 with TRBJ1-4; D is undetermined. This CDR3 region has 19 residues. V was shortened by 0 bases and J by 0 bases, with 17 bases between the two germline ends. The germline V gene encodes CDR1 MNHNS and CDR2 SASEGT. CDR3 DNA: TGTGCCAGCAGTGAAGCTTTGATGTGGGGAAGGGCAACTAATGAAAAACTGTTTTTT. Its protein product is CASSEALMWGRATNEKLFF.

Worth noting for this clone: This same CDR3 is encoded by further DNA sequences in the sample. The genes are TRBV18 and TRBJ1-2, with 7 nucleotides matching TRBD1. The CDR3 covers 13 residues. The germline V gene encodes CDR1 KGHSH and CDR2 LQKENI. V lost 3 bases to trimming and J lost 3 bases; unmatched junction nucleotides: 1. CDR3 nucleotide sequence: TGTGCCAGCTCACCGGGGACAGACTATGGCTACACCTTC. Protein product: CASSPGTDYGYTF.

The rearrangement uses TRBV3-1 (or the pseudogene TRBV3-2) and TRBJ2-2; no reliable D call. Trimming stripped 1 base from V and 6 bases from J, with 0 bases between. Germline V gives CDR1 LGHDT, CDR2 YNNKEL (reference sequence). The CDR3 is 11 residues long. DNA of the CDR3: TGTGCCAGCAGCCAAGCCGGGGAGCTGTTTTTT. Its protein product is CASSQAGELFF.

The chain is built from TRBV4-1 and TRBJ1-2; D unresolved. CDR1 is MGHRA, CDR2 YSYEKL, per germline. The CDR3 has 16 residues. V was clipped by 1 base and J by 2 bases, with 14 bases between them. The CDR3 DNA follows: TGCGCCAGCAGCCAAGGGGAAGGGCCTAAAAACTATGGCTACACCTTC. As protein: CASSQGEGPKNYGYTF.

The chain employs TRBV6-5 and TRBJ2-2; D may match TRBD1 or TRBD2 (5 bases each). The CDR3 has 15 amino acids. Trimming shortened V by 6 bases and J by 1 base, and 12 bases separated the two germline ends. CDR1 and CDR2 from the germline V gene are MNHEY and SVGAGI. The CDR3 bases are TGTGCCAGCAGGGCCGGGACGGTGAACACCGGGGAGCTGTTTTTT. Its protein is CASRAGTVNTGELFF.

The J gene is TRBJ1-3, the V gene TRBV6-5; tentatively, D is TRBD1 (6 bases). Germline values: CDR1 MNHEY, CDR2 SVGAGI. The germline V and J ends were trimmed by 6 bases and 0 bases, with 12 bases remaining between them. The CDR3 is 15 amino acids. Here the CDR3 DNA reads TGTGCCAGCAGCCTAGACAGGAGCTCTGGAAACACCATATATTTT. It translates to CASSLDRSSGNTIYF.

This clone occurred a few times. V is TRBV5-5 and J is TRBJ1-1, with D possibly TRBD1 on 6 matching bases. The CDR3 covers 13 residues. Germline V gene sequence: CDR1 SGHKS, CDR2 YYEKEE (reference sequence). The V and J ends lost 2 bases and 4 bases respectively, with 9 bases between them. The CDR3 protein is CASSFTGSTEAFF. Here the CDR3 DNA reads TGTGCCAGCAGCTTTACAGGGAGCACTGAAGCTTTCTTT. Looking up the rest from reference TRBV5-5 and TRBJ1-1 gives the full variable domain: DAGVTQSPTHLIKTRGQQVTLRCSPISGHKSVSWYQQVLGQGPQFIFQYYEKEERGRGNFPDRFSARQFPNYSSELNVNALLLGDSALYLCASSFTGSTEAFFGQGTRLTVV.